The entry that follows covers one TCR beta chain sequence. Its cognate antigen is unknown. Sequencing templates came from extracted RNA that was reverse transcribed into cDNA. The data were produced by immunoSEQ multiplex PCR, yet TCRdb's version contains in-frame clones alone and is incomplete. Seen here are over 150,000 clones, about 60% observed once, and the top ten hold approximately 0.63%. Treatment of the sample: oral pan-JAK inhibitor, 5-10 mg twice daily. CD4+ and CD8+ T cells were sorted from PBMCs. This record belongs to a study of CD8+ T cells in alopecia areata. Study-wide background: The protocol delivered tofacitinib for 6 to 18 months, then withdrew it for 6 months. Study-level results: Persistence in scalp and blood during tofacitinib was observed for many expanded lesional clones.

Sample: CD4+ T cells sorted from blood, taken at week 4, from a patient treated with tofacitinib. This sequence was found in a human donor with alopecia areata.

CDR3 in amino acids: CASSEQSGLAGLYTQYF. CDR3 DNA: TGTGCCAGCAGCGAACAATCGGGACTAGCGGGACTGTATACGCAGTATTTT. The rearrangement joins TRBV7-2 to TRBJ2-3; 13 bases line up with TRBD2. This CDR3 spans 17 amino acids. Germline trimming cut 5 bases from V and 7 bases from J; bases unmatched to any gene: 12. Per germline, CDR1 SGHTA and CDR2 FQGNSA.